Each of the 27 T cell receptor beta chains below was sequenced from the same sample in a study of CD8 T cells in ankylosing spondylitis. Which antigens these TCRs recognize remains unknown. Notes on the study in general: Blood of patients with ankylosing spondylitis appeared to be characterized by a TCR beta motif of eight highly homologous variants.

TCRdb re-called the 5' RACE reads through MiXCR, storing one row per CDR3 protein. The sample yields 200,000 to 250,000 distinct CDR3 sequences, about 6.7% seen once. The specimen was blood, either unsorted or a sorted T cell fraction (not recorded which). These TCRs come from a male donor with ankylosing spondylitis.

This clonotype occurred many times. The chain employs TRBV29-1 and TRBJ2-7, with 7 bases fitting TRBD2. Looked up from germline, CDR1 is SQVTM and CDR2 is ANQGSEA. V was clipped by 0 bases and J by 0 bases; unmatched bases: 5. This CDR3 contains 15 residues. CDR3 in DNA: TGCAGCGTTGAAGATTGGGGGGGTTCCTCCTACGAGCAGTACTTC. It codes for CSVEDWGGSSYEQYF.

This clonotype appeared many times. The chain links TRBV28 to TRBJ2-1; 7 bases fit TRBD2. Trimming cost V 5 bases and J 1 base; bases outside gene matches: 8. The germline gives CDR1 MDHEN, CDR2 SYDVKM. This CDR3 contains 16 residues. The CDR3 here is CASSNTSEGSYNEQFF. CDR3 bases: TGTGCCAGCAGTAACACTAGCGAGGGTTCCTACAATGAGCAGTTCTTC.

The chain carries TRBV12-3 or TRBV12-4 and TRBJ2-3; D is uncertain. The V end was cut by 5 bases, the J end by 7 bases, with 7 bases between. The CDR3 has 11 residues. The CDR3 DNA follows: TGTGCCAGCAGTCCCGATCATACGCAGTATTTT. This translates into CASSPDHTQYF.

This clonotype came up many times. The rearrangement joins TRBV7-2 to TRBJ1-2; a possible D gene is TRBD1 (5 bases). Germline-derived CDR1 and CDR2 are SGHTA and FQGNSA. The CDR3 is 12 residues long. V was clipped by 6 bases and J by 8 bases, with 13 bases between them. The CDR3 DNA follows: TGTGCCAGCAGTCCTACAGGTCGAGGCTACACCTTC. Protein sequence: CASSPTGRGYTF.

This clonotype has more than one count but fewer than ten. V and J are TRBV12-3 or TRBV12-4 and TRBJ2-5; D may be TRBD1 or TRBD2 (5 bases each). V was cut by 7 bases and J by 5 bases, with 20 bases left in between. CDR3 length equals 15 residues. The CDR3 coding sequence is TGTGCCAGCACCGTGGAGGTAACGGGGCGCGAGACCCAGTACTTC. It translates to CASTVEVTGRETQYF.

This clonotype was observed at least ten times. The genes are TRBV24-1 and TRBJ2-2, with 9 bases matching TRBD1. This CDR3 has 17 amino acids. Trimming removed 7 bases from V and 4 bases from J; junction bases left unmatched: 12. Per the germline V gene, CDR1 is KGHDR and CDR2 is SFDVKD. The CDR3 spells CATSAGDRVFGTGELFF. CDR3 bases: TGTGCCACCAGCGCCGGGGACAGGGTGTTTGGCACCGGGGAGCTGTTTTTT.

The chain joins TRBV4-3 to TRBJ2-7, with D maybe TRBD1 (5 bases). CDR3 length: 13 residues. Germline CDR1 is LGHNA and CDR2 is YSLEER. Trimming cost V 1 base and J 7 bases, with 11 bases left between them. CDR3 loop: CASSQGTGREQYF. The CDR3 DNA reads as TGCGCCAGCAGCCAAGGAACAGGCAGGGAGCAGTACTTC.

The chain's CDR3 is CASSYEQGKETQYF. CDR3 nucleotide sequence: TGTGCCAGCAGTTACGAACAGGGCAAAGAGACCCAGTACTTC. This chain uses TRBV6-5 with TRBJ2-5, with D tentatively TRBD1 (6 bases). Germline V lookup: CDR1 MNHEY, CDR2 SVGAGI. Trimming removed 2 bases at V and 3 bases at J, with 10 bases between. The CDR3 runs 14 residues.

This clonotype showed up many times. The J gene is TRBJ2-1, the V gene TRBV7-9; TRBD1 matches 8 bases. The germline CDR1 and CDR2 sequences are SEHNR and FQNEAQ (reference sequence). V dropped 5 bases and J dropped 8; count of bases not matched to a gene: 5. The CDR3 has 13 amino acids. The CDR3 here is CASSPDRAHEQFF. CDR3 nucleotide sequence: TGTGCCAGCAGCCCGGACAGGGCCCATGAGCAGTTCTTC.

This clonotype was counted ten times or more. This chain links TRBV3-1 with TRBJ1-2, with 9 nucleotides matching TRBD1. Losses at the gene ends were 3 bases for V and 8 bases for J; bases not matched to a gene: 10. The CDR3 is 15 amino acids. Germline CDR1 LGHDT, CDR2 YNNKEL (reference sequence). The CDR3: CASSHDNRGRKGYTF. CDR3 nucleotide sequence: TGTGCCAGCAGCCACGATAACAGGGGGCGGAAGGGCTACACCTTC.

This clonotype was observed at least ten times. The DNA for the CDR3 is TGTGCCAGCAGCCCGCAGGGGGGGCCGGTACACTATGGCTACACCTTC. It codes for CASSPQGGPVHYGYTF. The chain links TRBV7-9 to TRBJ1-2, with 7 bases that match TRBD1. Germline values: CDR1 SEHNR, CDR2 FQNEAQ (reference sequence). The CDR3 contains 16 residues. Trimming took 5 bases from V and 3 from J; bases not matched to a gene: 12.

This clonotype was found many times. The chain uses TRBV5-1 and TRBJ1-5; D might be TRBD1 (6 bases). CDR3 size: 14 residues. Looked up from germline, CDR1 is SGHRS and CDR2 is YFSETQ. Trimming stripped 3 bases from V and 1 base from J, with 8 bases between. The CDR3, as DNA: TGCGCCAGCAGCTCCGGACAGAGCAATCAGCCCCAGCATTTT. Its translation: CASSSGQSNQPQHF.

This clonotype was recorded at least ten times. The CDR3 here is CSARDSREIYEQYF. CDR3 DNA sequence: TGCAGTGCTAGAGATTCAAGGGAGATTTACGAGCAGTACTTC. The V gene is TRBV20-1, the J gene TRBJ2-7, with TRBD2 as a possible D gene (5 bases). The CDR3 has 14 amino acids. The germline CDR1 and CDR2 sequences are DFQATT and SNEGSKA (reference sequence). V lost 0 bases and J 4 bases, leaving 13 bases between the germline ends.

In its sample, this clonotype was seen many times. CDR3 residues: CASSLTGPSTDTQYF. The CDR3 DNA sequence: TGTGCCAGCAGCCTCACAGGTCCCAGCACAGATACGCAGTATTTT. This chain uses TRBV7-2 with TRBJ2-3; a weak D match, TRBD1 (5 bases). CDR1 is SGHTA, CDR2 FQGNSA, per germline. V was clipped by 5 bases and J by 0 bases, with 12 bases between them. The CDR3 contains 15 residues.

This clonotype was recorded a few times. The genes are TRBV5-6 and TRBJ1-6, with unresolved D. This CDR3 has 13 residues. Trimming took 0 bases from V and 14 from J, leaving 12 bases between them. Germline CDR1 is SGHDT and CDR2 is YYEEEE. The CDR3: CASSLGAGRSLHF. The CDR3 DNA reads TGTGCCAGCAGCTTGGGGGCCGGTAGGTCCCTCCACTTT.

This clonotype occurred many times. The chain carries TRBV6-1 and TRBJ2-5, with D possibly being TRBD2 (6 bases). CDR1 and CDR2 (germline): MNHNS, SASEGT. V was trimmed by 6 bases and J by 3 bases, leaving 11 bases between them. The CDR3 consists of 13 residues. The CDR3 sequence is CASSPAGEETQYF. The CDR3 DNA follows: TGTGCCAGCAGCCCAGCGGGTGAAGAGACCCAGTACTTC.

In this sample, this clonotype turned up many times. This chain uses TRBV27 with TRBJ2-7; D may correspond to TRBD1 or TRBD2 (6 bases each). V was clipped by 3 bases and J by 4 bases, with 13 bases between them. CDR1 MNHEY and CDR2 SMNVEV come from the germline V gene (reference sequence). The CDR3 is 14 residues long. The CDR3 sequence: CASSFVGGLYEQYF. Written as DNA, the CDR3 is TGTGCCAGCAGTTTCGTGGGGGGCTTATACGAGCAGTACTTC.

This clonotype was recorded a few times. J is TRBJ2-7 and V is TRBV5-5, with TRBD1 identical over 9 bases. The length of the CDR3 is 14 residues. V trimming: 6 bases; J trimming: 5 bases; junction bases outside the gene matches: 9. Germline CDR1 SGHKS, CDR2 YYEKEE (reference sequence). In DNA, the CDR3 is TGTGCCAGCACCTTCGACAGGGGGAGTCACGAGCAGTACTTC. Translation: CASTFDRGSHEQYF.

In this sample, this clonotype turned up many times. CDR3 residues: CASSDPRNSSYEQYF. For the CDR3, the DNA is TGTGCCAGCAGTGACCCCAGGAACTCCTCCTACGAGCAGTACTTC. J is TRBJ2-7 and V is TRBV25-1; D ambiguous. The CDR3 runs 15 residues. Germline assignment: CDR1 MGHDK and CDR2 SYGVNS. Trimming shortened V by 3 bases and J by 0 bases, and 12 bases separated the two germline ends.

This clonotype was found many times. As DNA, the CDR3 is TGTGCCAGCGCCCTCCTGGACAGAGGCGAGACCCAGTACTTC. Translation gives CASALLDRGETQYF. The V call is TRBV3-1, the J call TRBJ2-5, with D possibly matching TRBD1 (6 bases). The ends were cut back, 8 bases at V and 5 bases at J, with 18 bases in the middle. The CDR3 spans 14 residues. Per germline, CDR1 LGHDT and CDR2 YNNKEL (reference sequence).

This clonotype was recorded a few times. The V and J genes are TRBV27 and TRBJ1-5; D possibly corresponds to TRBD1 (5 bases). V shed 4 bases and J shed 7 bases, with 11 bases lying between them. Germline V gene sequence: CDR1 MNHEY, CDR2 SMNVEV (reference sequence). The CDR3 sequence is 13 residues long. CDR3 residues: CASSWGVQQPQHF. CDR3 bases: TGTGCCAGCAGTTGGGGGGTCCAGCAGCCCCAGCATTTT.

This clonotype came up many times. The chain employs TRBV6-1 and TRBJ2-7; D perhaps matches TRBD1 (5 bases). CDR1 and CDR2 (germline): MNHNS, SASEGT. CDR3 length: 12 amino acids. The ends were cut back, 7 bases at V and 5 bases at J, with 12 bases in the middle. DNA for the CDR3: TGTGCCAGCACCCCAGGGAAAGACGAGCAGTACTTC. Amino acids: CASTPGKDEQYF.

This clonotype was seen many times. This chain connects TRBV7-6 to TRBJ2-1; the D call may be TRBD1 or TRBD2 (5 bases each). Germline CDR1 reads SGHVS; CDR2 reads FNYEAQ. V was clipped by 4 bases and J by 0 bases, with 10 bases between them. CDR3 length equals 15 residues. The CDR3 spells CASSSGASSYNEQFF. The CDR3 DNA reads TGTGCCAGCAGCTCCGGGGCGAGCTCCTACAATGAGCAGTTCTTC.

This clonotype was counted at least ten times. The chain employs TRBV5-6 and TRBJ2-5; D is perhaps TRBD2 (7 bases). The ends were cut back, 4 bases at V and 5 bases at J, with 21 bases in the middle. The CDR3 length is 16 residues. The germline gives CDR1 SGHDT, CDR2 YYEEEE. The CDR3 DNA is TGTGCCAGCAGCCTGGCCGGGGGGCTAGACAGGGAGACCCAGTACTTC. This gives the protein CASSLAGGLDRETQYF.

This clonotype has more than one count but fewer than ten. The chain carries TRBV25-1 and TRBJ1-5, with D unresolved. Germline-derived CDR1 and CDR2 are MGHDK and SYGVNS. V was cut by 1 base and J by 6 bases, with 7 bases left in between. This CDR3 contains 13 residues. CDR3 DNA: TGTGCCAGCAGTGAATTGGGAGGTCAGCCCCAGCATTTT. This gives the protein CASSELGGQPQHF.

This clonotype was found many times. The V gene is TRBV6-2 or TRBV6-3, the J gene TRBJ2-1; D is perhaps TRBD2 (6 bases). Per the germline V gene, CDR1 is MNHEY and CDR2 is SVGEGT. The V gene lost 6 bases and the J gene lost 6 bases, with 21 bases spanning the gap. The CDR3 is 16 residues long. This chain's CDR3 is CASSSLRGGRRNEQFF. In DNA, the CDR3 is TGTGCCAGCAGCTCATTACGGGGAGGTCGGCGCAATGAGCAGTTCTTC.

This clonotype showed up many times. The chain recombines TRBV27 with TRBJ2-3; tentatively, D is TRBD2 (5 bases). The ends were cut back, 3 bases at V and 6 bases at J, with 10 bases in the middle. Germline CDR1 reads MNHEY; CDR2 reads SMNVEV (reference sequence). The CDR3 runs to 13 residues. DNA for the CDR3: TGTGCCAGCAGTTTTGGGAGTTACGATACGCAGTATTTT. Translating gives CASSFGSYDTQYF.